This T cell receptor (beta chain) was identified in a study of blood T cell repertoires in COVID-19. Clones were read by immunoSEQ multiplex PCR, and TCRdb kept only the in-frame ones, dropping some. The table records 200,000 to 250,000 clones, approximately 84% of them present only once. The CDR3 is 14 amino acids. The V gene lost 5 bases and the J gene lost 6 bases, with 12 bases spanning the gap. From germline, CDR1 is KGHDR and CDR2 SFDVKD. This chain links TRBV24-1 with TRBJ2-2; the D gene is possibly TRBD2 (6 bases). The sequence was obtained from a man aged 40-49 years who had recovered from COVID-19. Sequences were obtained from PBMCs or T cells enriched from blood (not recorded which). The chain's CDR3 is CATSAVGRSGELFF. CDR3 coding DNA: TGTGCCACCAGTGCGGTTGGGAGGTCCGGGGAGCTGTTTTTT.